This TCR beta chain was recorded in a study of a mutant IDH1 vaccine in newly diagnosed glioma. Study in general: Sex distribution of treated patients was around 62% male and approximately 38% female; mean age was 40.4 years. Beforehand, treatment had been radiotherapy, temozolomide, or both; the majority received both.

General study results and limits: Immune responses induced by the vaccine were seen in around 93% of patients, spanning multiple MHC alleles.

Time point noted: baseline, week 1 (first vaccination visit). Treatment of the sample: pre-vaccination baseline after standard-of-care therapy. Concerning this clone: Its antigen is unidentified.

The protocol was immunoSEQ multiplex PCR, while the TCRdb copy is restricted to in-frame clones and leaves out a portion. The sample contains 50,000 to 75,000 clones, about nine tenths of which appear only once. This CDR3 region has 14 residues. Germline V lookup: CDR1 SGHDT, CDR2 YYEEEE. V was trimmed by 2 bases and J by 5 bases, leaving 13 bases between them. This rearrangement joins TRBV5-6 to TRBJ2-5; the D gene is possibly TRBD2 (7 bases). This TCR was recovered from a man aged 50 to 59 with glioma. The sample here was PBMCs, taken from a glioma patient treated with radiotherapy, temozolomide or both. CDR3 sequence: CASSFIGGGETQYF. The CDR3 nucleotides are TGTGCCAGCAGCTTCATAGGGGGGGGTGAGACCCAGTACTTC.